This entry lists 9 T cell receptor beta chains sequenced from one sample in a study of human T cells and chemical hapten exposure. TCRdb used MiXCR to reprocess the RACE reads, holding one entry per CDR3 protein. The sample has around 260,000 distinct CDR3 sequences, about 8.1% seen once; the top ten hold over 2%. As for time point: pre-sensitization, week 0. This sample's treatment: therapeutic diphenylcyclopropenone sensitization with weekly scalp DPC. This specimen was whole blood, taken in connection with sensitization to the hapten diphenylcyclopropenone (DPC). These receptors were obtained from a woman between 40 and 50 years old with alopecia areata. Some clones in this sample may be carry-over from other donors' samples.

This clonotype was seen a handful of times. The V call is TRBV9, the J call TRBJ1-6; D is ambiguous. The CDR3 totals 16 residues. Trimming took 0 bases from V and 1 from J, leaving 8 bases between them. Germline V CDR1 and CDR2: SGDLS, YYNGEE. CDR3 sequence reads: CASSVDPGSYNSPLHF. CDR3 in DNA: TGTGCCAGCAGCGTAGATCCGGGGTCCTATAATTCACCCCTCCACTTT.

This clonotype was seen a few times. The rearrangement joins TRBV6-1 to TRBJ2-4; D gene unclear. V lost 7 bases and J lost 5, with 6 bases in between. The CDR3 runs 11 residues. Germline V gene data show CDR1 as MNHNS and CDR2 as SASEGT. The CDR3 sequence is CASTWQNIQYF. The CDR3 coding sequence is TGTGCCAGCACTTGGCAAAACATTCAGTACTTC.

The chain employs TRBV6-1 and TRBJ2-5; D perhaps matches TRBD2 (5 bases). Germline assignment: CDR1 MNHNS and CDR2 SASEGT. The CDR3 is 14 residues long. V dropped 1 base and J dropped 2 bases, with 8 bases sitting between them. The CDR3 loop reads CASSEVEGQETQYF. The CDR3 coding sequence is TGTGCCAGCAGTGAAGTAGAGGGTCAAGAGACCCAGTACTTC.

In its sample, this clonotype was seen a few times. The V and J genes are TRBV7-2 and TRBJ2-5; D is possibly TRBD1 or TRBD2 (5 bases each). The CDR3 runs 12 residues. The germline gives CDR1 SGHTA, CDR2 FQGNSA. Trimming took off 5 bases at V and 11 bases at J, with 15 bases between the two ends. The CDR3 bases are TGTGCCAGCAGCCCGGGACCGGCCCCGCAGTACTTC. Translated: CASSPGPAPQYF.

The sample holds many counts of this clonotype. The rearrangement uses TRBV20-1 and TRBJ2-1; 11 bases map to TRBD2. The J segment lost 8 bases and the V segment lost 6 bases, leaving 9 bases of the junction unmatched. Germline lookup yields CDR1 DFQATT and CDR2 SNEGSKA (reference sequence). The CDR3 totals 14 residues. The CDR3 is CSATTSGRPHEQFF. CDR3 DNA: TGCAGTGCGACTACTAGCGGGAGACCCCATGAGCAGTTCTTC.

This clonotype was observed a few times. The chain recombines TRBV20-1 with TRBJ2-1; D ambiguous. With 4 bases removed from V and 3 bases from J, the gap between germline ends came to 10 bases. CDR3 length: 13 amino acids. CDR1 is DFQATT, CDR2 SNEGSKA, per germline (reference sequence). In DNA form, the CDR3 reads TGCAGTGCTAATACGCCTGGCTACAATGAGCAGTTCTTC. It specifies CSANTPGYNEQFF.

V is TRBV6-1 and J is TRBJ2-2; no firm D call. V was clipped by 1 base and J by 1 base, with 10 bases between them. The V gene's germline CDR1 is MNHNS and CDR2 SASEGT. CDR3 size: 16 residues. The CDR3 reads CASSEGSLLNTGELFF. CDR3 nucleotide sequence: TGTGCCAGCAGTGAAGGGAGCCTACTGAACACCGGGGAGCTGTTTTTT.

This clonotype came up a few times. The genes are TRBV11-1 and TRBJ2-3; 7 bases are a match to TRBD1. This CDR3 comprises 16 residues. Losses at the gene ends were 5 bases for V and 5 bases for J; bases not matched to a gene: 13. CDR1 and CDR2 from the germline V gene are SGHAT and FQDESV (reference sequence). The CDR3 DNA follows: TGTGCCAGCAGCACCCGGACAGGCGCTTTGGAAGATACGCAGTATTTT. This gives the protein CASSTRTGALEDTQYF.

This clonotype was observed at least ten times. The chain has TRBV28 and TRBJ1-2; 9 bases are a match to TRBD1. Germline CDR1 and CDR2: MDHEN and SYDVKM. The CDR3 has 14 amino acids. The trim removed 5 bases at V and 5 bases at J, leaving 6 bases unmatched. The CDR3 is CASSIGQGNYGYTF. The CDR3 DNA reads as TGTGCCAGCAGTATCGGACAGGGGAATTATGGCTACACCTTC.